The 11 T cell receptor beta chains in this list originate from one sample, sequenced in a study of blood T cells in healthy people across ages. Primers used in a second PCR of roughly 6 to 11 cycles were a sample-barcoded 5' primer and a J-beta primer mix. Using its own MiXCR run on the 5' RACE reads, TCRdb lists one record per CDR3 protein. This table holds just under 750,000 distinct CDR3 sequences, about a fifth found once. Sample: blood. These receptors all stem from a man between 70 and 80 years old in good health.

This chain joins TRBV19 and TRBJ2-5; 13 nucleotides match TRBD2. J was trimmed by 6 bases and V by 4 bases; bases with no gene match: 2. CDR3 length: 14 residues. Germline V gives CDR1 LNHDA, CDR2 SQIVND (reference sequence). The CDR3 DNA reads as TGTGCCAGTAGTACCGGGACTAGCGGGAAGACCCAGTACTTC. This gives the protein CASSTGTSGKTQYF.

The V and J genes are TRBV3-1 and TRBJ1-2; TRBD1 might be the D (5 bases). The CDR3 totals 15 residues. Deletions cut 4 bases from V and 4 bases from J, with 16 bases between. CDR1 and CDR2 (germline): LGHDT, YNNKEL (reference sequence). The CDR3 DNA is TGTGCCAGCAGCCCTCCGGGGAGGGGCGGCTATGGCTACACCTTC. Amino acid sequence: CASSPPGRGGYGYTF. Filled out from reference TRBV3-1 and TRBJ1-2, the complete variable domain reads DTAVSQTPKYLVTQMGNDKSIKCEQNLGHDTMYWYKQDSKKFLKIMFSYNNKELIINETVPNRFSPKSPDKAHLNLHINSLELGDSAVYFCASSPPGRGGYGYTFGSGTRLTVV.

The chain recombines TRBV5-6 with TRBJ1-2; no definite D call. V lost 3 bases, J lost 4 bases, and 10 bases lay in between. In germline, CDR1 is SGHDT, CDR2 YYEEEE. The CDR3 has 13 amino acids. CDR3 nucleotides: TGTGCCAGCAGCTCGCTCGGAGGCTATGGCTACACCTTC. It codes for CASSSLGGYGYTF.

The CDR3 DNA sequence: TGTGCCAGCAGTAATAAACCGGGACTAGCGGACAATGAGCAGTTCTTC. Protein sequence: CASSNKPGLADNEQFF. V gene TRBV2 combines with J gene TRBJ2-1; 11 bases are a match to TRBD2. The germline V gene encodes CDR1 SNHLY and CDR2 FYNNEI. The CDR3 is made up of 16 amino acids. The V and J ends lost 5 bases and 5 bases, in that order; junction bases with no gene match: 8.

The chain uses TRBV24-1 and TRBJ2-5, with D tentatively TRBD1 (6 bases). Trimming shortened V by 5 bases and J by 0 bases, and 9 bases separated the two germline ends. The germline V gene has CDR1 KGHDR and CDR2 SFDVKD. The CDR3 covers 14 residues. The CDR3, as DNA: TGTGCCACCAGTGCAGACAGGCACCAAGAGACCCAGTACTTC. As protein: CATSADRHQETQYF.

The chain is built from TRBV12-3 or TRBV12-4 and TRBJ1-3; the match to TRBD1 covers 11 bases. Trimming at V came to 5 bases and at J to 4 bases, leaving 4 bases not matched to a gene. The CDR3 is made up of 15 amino acids. Here the CDR3 DNA reads TGTGCCAGCAGTCCGGACAGGGGGCGAGGAAACACCATATATTTT. It is translated as CASSPDRGRGNTIYF.

About this clonotype: No conserved phenylalanine or tryptophan ends this CDR3, so it is likely a read error. CDR3 protein: CGARADPDTQYL. The CDR3 DNA is TGCGGTGCTAGAGCCGATCCAGATACGCAGTATCTT. J is TRBJ2-3 and V is TRBV20-1, with unresolved D. From germline, CDR1 is DFQATT and CDR2 SNEGSKA (reference sequence). The CDR3 is 12 amino acids.

The chain recombines TRBV29-1 with TRBJ2-3; 8 nucleotides agree with TRBD2. Germline assignment: CDR1 SQVTM and CDR2 ANQGSEA. V was clipped by 3 bases and J by 7 bases; unmatched bases: 6. CDR3 length: 13 residues. The CDR3: CSVETSVLNTQYF. The CDR3 DNA is TGCAGCGTTGAGACTAGCGTTCTCAATACGCAGTATTTT.

Ten or more counts support this clonotype. The chain is built from TRBV7-2 and TRBJ2-3; no definite D call. Germline-derived CDR1 and CDR2 are SGHTA and FQGNSA. The CDR3 is 12 amino acids. Trimming took off 5 bases at V and 5 bases at J, with 8 bases between the two ends. CDR3 residues: CASSPRLDTQYF. The CDR3 DNA is TGTGCCAGCAGCCCCAGGTTAGATACGCAGTATTTT.

The CDR3 nucleotides read TGTGCCAGCAGAAAGACAGGGGGCTTCTACGAGCAGTACTTC. Translating it yields CASRKTGGFYEQYF. This chain uses TRBV6-5 with TRBJ2-7; 10 bases are shared with TRBD1. The V gene's germline CDR1 is MNHEY and CDR2 SVGAGI. The CDR3 is made up of 14 amino acids. The V segment lost 6 bases and the J segment 3 bases; nucleotides outside the gene matches: 5.

This clonotype was observed a few times. The junction differs from germline at one of its ends, possibly a read error. The rearrangement links TRBV28 to TRBJ1-5, with TRBD1 identical over 10 bases. The germline V gene has CDR1 MDHEN and CDR2 SYDVKM. This CDR3 spans 14 amino acids. CDR3 amino acids: CAGSLTGGRQPQHF. CDR3 bases: TGTGCCGGCAGTTTGACAGGGGGCAGGCAGCCCCAGCATTTT.